The T cell receptor beta chain described here comes from a study of T-cell reconstitution after alpha-beta-depleted transplantation in children. Researchers prepared the TCRbeta library using unique molecular identifiers, the study reports. TCRdb fed the PCR reads into MiXCR, producing one record per CDR3 protein. Of 400,000 to 500,000 distinct CDR3 sequences listed, approximately 10% are singletons. Germline V CDR1 and CDR2: SGHRS, YFSETQ. The CDR3 is made up of 14 amino acids. Trimming removed 1 base at V and 6 bases at J, with 13 bases between. This clonotype was picked up a small number of times. The chain joins TRBV5-1 to TRBJ1-2; maybe TRBD1 (5 bases). Specimen: PBMCs from the stem cell graft donor, collected from the stem cell graft. This clonotype was obtained from a human donor who donated a stem cell graft to a child with acute myeloid leukemia. The CDR3 spells CASSLLGGEHGYTF. CDR3 DNA: TGCGCCAGCAGCTTGTTGGGGGGGGAACATGGCTACACCTTC.